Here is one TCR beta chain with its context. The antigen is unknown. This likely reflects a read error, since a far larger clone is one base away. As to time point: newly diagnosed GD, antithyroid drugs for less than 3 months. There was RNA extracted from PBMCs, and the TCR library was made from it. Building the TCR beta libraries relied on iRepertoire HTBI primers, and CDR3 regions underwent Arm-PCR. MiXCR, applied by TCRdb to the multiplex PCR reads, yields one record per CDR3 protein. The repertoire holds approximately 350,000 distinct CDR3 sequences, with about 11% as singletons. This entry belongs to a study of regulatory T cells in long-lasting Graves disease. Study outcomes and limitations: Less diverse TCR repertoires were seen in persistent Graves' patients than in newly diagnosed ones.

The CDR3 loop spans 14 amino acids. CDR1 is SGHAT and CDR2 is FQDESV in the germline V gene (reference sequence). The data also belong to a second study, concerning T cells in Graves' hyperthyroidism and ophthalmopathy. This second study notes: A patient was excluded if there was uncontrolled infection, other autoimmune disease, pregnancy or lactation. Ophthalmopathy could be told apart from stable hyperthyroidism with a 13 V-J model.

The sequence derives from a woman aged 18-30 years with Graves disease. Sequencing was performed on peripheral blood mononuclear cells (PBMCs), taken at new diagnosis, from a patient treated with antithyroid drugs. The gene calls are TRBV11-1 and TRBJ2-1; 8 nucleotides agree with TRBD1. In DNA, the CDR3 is TGCGCCAGCAGCTGGGAACAGGGGGGCAATGAGCAGTTCTTC. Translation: CASSWEQGGNEQFF. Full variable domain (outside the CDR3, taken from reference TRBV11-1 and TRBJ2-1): EAEVAQSPRYKITEKSQAVAFWCDPISGHATLYWYRQILGQGPELLVQFQDESVVDDSQLPKDRFSAERLKGVDSTLKIQPAELGDSAMYLCASSWEQGGNEQFFGPGTRLTVL.